The 18 T cell receptor beta chains below all came from one sample that was sequenced in a study of glioma-infiltrating T cells (dated by TCRdb to 2016 to 2018). TCRdb lists the instrument as Illumina MiSeq. The iRepertoire nested amplicon-rescue multiplex PCR (arm-PCR) platform was used to amplify TCR alpha and beta CDR3 regions from RNA. TCRdb ran its own pipeline on the public reads, namely fastp trimming at Q25 and MiXCR clone calling, and kept in-frame beta chains. Rows matching on CDR3 protein sequence are summarized as one entry with the most common DNA and genes. This sample has roughly 130,000 distinct CDR3 sequences in its table, and under 30% of those were observed once. The ten largest clones represent around a quarter of the sample. The sample consisted of glioma tissue, nonneoplastic brain tissue, or PBMCs (not recorded which). Receptor source: a human donor with low-grade glioma or glioblastoma, undergoing nonglioma brain surgery, or in good health (not recorded which).

Concerning this clonotype itself: A clone one base away is much larger, so this may be a read error. This CDR3 is missing its conserved last phenylalanine or tryptophan, likely due to a read error. The chain links TRBV20-1 to TRBJ1-2; 8 nucleotides align to TRBD1. The trim removed 4 bases at V and 7 bases at J, leaving 17 bases unmatched. There are 16 residues in the CDR3. Germline lookup yields CDR1 DFQATT and CDR2 SNEGSKA (reference sequence). The CDR3 protein is CSAKLLGQGGSSGYTY. As DNA, the CDR3 is TGCAGTGCTAAACTCCTCGGACAGGGAGGATCAAGTGGCTACACCTAC.

This clonotype came up a few times. The chain couples TRBV7-2 to TRBJ2-5; TRBD1 agrees at 8 bases. V shed 5 bases and J 5 bases; nucleotides not matched to a gene: 10. Germline lookup yields CDR1 SGHTA and CDR2 FQGNSA. CDR3 size: 15 residues. The CDR3 DNA is TGTGCCAGCAGCCCATCGACAGGGGTATTCGAGACCCAGTACTTC. It is translated as CASSPSTGVFETQYF.

This clonotype showed up many times. The chain is built from TRBV4-2 and TRBJ1-6, with a tentative D call TRBD1 (6 bases). The CDR3 spans 13 residues. Germline lookup yields CDR1 LGHNA and CDR2 YNFKEQ. With 5 bases removed from V and 11 bases from J, the gap between germline ends came to 13 bases. DNA of the CDR3: TGTGCCAGCAGCGACCGACAGGAAGCACCCCTCCACTTT. Its protein is CASSDRQEAPLHF.

The sample holds many counts of this clonotype. The genes are TRBV28 and TRBJ2-7; D might be TRBD2 (6 bases). Trimming left V 8 bases short and J 0 bases short, with 23 bases between. Germline V CDR1 and CDR2: MDHEN, SYDVKM. This CDR3 region has 17 residues. This CDR3 reads CASGGGVGSRSSYEQYV. In DNA, the CDR3 is TGTGCCAGCGGGGGAGGAGTCGGGTCGAGAAGCTCCTACGAGCAGTACGTC.

This clonotype was counted a few times. The chain employs TRBV20-1 and TRBJ1-6; a possible D gene is TRBD1 (5 bases). The CDR3 is 15 amino acids. V was shortened by 1 base and J by 7 bases, with 14 bases between the two germline ends. Germline CDR1 DFQATT, CDR2 SNEGSKA (reference sequence). The CDR3 sequence: CSARAREGDNSPLHF. The DNA of the CDR3 is TGCAGTGCTAGAGCTCGCGAAGGGGACAATTCACCCCTCCACTTT.

Concerning this clonotype: A much larger clone differs from this one at a single base, so this may be a read error. The gene calls are TRBV4-1 and TRBJ2-1; 9 bases match TRBD2. CDR3 length equals 15 residues. Germline-derived CDR1 and CDR2 are MGHRA and YSYEKL. The CDR3 sequence: CAISQVAGGANEQFF. The CDR3 DNA follows: TGCGCCATCAGCCAAGTTGCGGGGGGGGCAAATGAGCAGTTCTTC.

This clonotype was observed at least ten times. The chain recombines TRBV20-1 with TRBJ2-7, with no clear D. CDR3 size: 11 residues. V dropped 5 bases and J dropped 4 bases, with 9 bases sitting between them. The germline CDR1 and CDR2 sequences are DFQATT and SNEGSKA (reference sequence). This chain's CDR3 is CSAPGPYEQYV. In nucleotides, the CDR3 is TGCAGTGCTCCAGGACCATACGAGCAGTACGTC.

The chain has TRBV24-1 and TRBJ2-4; 8 bases agree with TRBD1. Germline values: CDR1 KGHDR, CDR2 SFDVKD. V dropped 4 bases and J dropped 4; count of bases not matched to a gene: 5. CDR3 length equals 15 residues. The CDR3 region has the DNA TGTGCCACCAGTGACCCGGGACAGGATAAAAACATTCAGTACTTC. Its translation is CATSDPGQDKNIQYF.

Ten or more counts support this clonotype. The chain links TRBV6-1 to TRBJ2-3, with D possibly called TRBD1 or TRBD2 (5 bases each). This CDR3 contains 16 residues. The germline gives CDR1 MNHNS, CDR2 SASEGT. The V end was cut by 5 bases, the J end by 6 bases, with 21 bases between. The CDR3 reads CASSTHSGTSQDTQYF. CDR3 sequence (DNA): TGTGCCAGCAGTACTCATTCCGGGACCTCCCAGGATACGCAGTATTTT.

In this sample, this clonotype turned up many times. The V and J genes are TRBV6-1 and TRBJ1-1; 7 bases agree with TRBD1. Germline values: CDR1 MNHNS, CDR2 SASEGT. The CDR3 length is 14 residues. The ends lost 11 bases at V and 3 bases at J; junction bases unmatched: 12. CDR3: CAGRTGGVDTEAFF. CDR3 nucleotide sequence: TGTGCCGGACGGACAGGCGGTGTGGACACTGAAGCTTTCTTT.

There are a few counts of this clonotype. The chain couples TRBV28 to TRBJ1-5; possible D gene TRBD1, 5 bases. This CDR3 region has 17 residues. Between the trimmed V and J ends, which lost 2 bases and 5 bases, there was a span of 19 bases. The germline CDR1 and CDR2 sequences are MDHEN and SYDVKM. This chain's CDR3 is CASSLDFLGPVDQPQHF. DNA for the CDR3: TGTGCCAGCAGTTTAGACTTCTTGGGGCCTGTAGATCAGCCCCAGCATTTT.

This clonotype was counted ten times or more. The chain joins TRBV7-8 to TRBJ1-1; possibly TRBD1 for D (5 bases). V gave up 1 base and J gave up 6 bases, with 12 bases separating them. This CDR3 spans 14 amino acids. Germline V gene lookup returns CDR1 SGHVS and CDR2 FQNEAQ. The CDR3 reads CASSLGRRAAEAFF. The CDR3 DNA follows: TGTGCCAGCAGCTTAGGACGCAGGGCGGCTGAAGCTTTCTTT.

This clonotype has a handful of counts. The rearrangement uses TRBV2 and TRBJ2-2, with unresolved D. V was pared by 4 bases and J by 4 bases, with 13 bases between. The germline gives CDR1 SNHLY, CDR2 FYNNEI. This CDR3 region has 15 residues. CDR3 residues: CASSVARSPTGELFF. The CDR3 DNA reads TGTGCCAGCAGTGTAGCCCGCAGTCCCACCGGGGAGCTGTTTTTT.

V usage is TRBV6-6 and J usage is TRBJ2-5; D remains unclear. The CDR3 loop spans 13 amino acids. CDR1 MNHNY and CDR2 SVGAGI come from the germline V gene (reference sequence). With 0 bases removed from V and 4 bases from J, the gap between germline ends came to 6 bases. DNA for the CDR3: TGTGCCAGCAGTTACTCGCACGGAGAGACCCAGTACTTC. Residues: CASSYSHGETQYF.

This clonotype was recorded many times. The V call is TRBV20-1, the J call TRBJ1-1; the D is unclear. V was shortened by 1 base and J by 4 bases, with 13 bases between the two germline ends. CDR1 is DFQATT, CDR2 SNEGSKA, per germline (reference sequence). CDR3 length: 14 amino acids. The CDR3 coding sequence is TGCAGTGCTAGAGTTAGAAAGGGCCTCACTGAAGCTTTCTTT. Translated: CSARVRKGLTEAFF.

A word on this clonotype: A much larger clone is a single base away; this may be a read error. The rearrangement uses TRBV20-1 and TRBJ2-7; a weak D match, TRBD2 (5 bases). CDR1 is DFQATT, CDR2 SNEGSKA, per germline (reference sequence). V lost 1 base, J lost 6 bases, and 19 bases lay in between. This CDR3 comprises 15 residues. This chain's CDR3 is CSARVRKDSPSEQYV. The CDR3 DNA follows: TGCAGTGCTAGAGTCAGGAAGGACTCCCCCTCCGAGCAGTACGTC.

This sequence joins TRBV24-1 and TRBJ2-6; 9 bases map to TRBD1. This CDR3 is built from 18 residues. Germline V gene sequence: CDR1 KGHDR, CDR2 SFDVKD. J lost 0 bases, V lost 5 bases, and 7 bases had no gene match. CDR3 DNA: TGTGCCACCAGTGTTCCGGGACAGGGCTCCTCTGGGGCCAACGTCCTGACTTTC. Its translation: CATSVPGQGSSGANVLTF.

This clonotype was observed at least ten times. V usage is TRBV15 and J usage is TRBJ2-2; D is perhaps TRBD1 (6 bases). CDR1 and CDR2 from the germline V gene are LNHNV and YYDKDF (reference sequence). The CDR3 has 14 amino acids. V was shortened by 9 bases and J by 1 base, with 12 bases between the two germline ends. CDR3 DNA: TGTGCCACACGCCGGGACAAGAACACCGGGGAGCTGTTTTTT. This translates into CATRRDKNTGELFF. The full variable domain, rest sourced from reference TRBV15 and TRBJ2-2, is DAMVIQNPRYQVTQFGKPVTLSCSQTLNHNVMYWYQQKSSQAPKLLFHYYDKDFNNEADTPDNFQSRRPNTSFCFLDIRSPGLGDTAMYLCATRRDKNTGELFFGEGSRLTVL.